A selection of T cell receptor beta chains follows, all from one sample in a study of spatial heterogeneity in lung cancer. TCRdb processed the 5' RACE reads anew with MiXCR; each CDR3 protein has one entry. The data show about 94,000 distinct CDR3 sequences, around 19% seen once. The sample consisted of PBMCs, taken at follow-up. The receptor set was obtained from a male donor with early-stage non-small cell lung cancer. Each CDR3 is given with its conserved first and last residue. Each record gives: J gene, clone size, D gene, V gene, CDR3 protein, CDR3 DNA. The D gene is left open where the match is weak. Clone size appears in some rows only: once, few, many, or a class for an expanded clone.

TRBJ2-5,.,.,TRBV5-1,CASKVGTVQETQYF,TGCGCCAGCAAGGTGGGCACAGTACAAGAGACCCAGTACTTC
TRBJ1-2,few,.,TRBV3-1,CASSQALANYGYTF,TGTGCCAGCAGCCAAGCACTGGCGAACTATGGCTACACCTTC
TRBJ2-1,.,.,TRBV20-1,CSARGQGGAYNEQFF,TGCAGTGCTAGAGGTCAAGGGGGGGCCTACAATGAGCAGTTCTTC
TRBJ2-2,few,.,TRBV6-5,CASSYRETGELFF,TGTGCCAGCAGTTACAGGGAGACCGGGGAGCTGTTTTTT
TRBJ1-1,.,.,TRBV7-9,CASSKAFETEAFF,TGTGCCAGCAGCAAGGCCTTTGAGACTGAAGCTTTCTTT
TRBJ2-1,.,TRBD2,TRBV19,CASHSGTYNEQFF,TGTGCCAGTCATAGCGGGACCTACAATGAGCAGTTCTTC
TRBJ2-1,.,TRBD1,TRBV27,CASSLSPDRVYNEQFF,TGTGCCAGCAGTTTAAGCCCGGACAGGGTATACAATGAGCAGTTCTTC
TRBJ1-5,.,TRBD1,TRBV5-1,CASSPTGASNQPQHF,TGCGCCAGCAGCCCCACAGGGGCGAGCAATCAGCCCCAGCATTTT
TRBJ2-3,.,.,TRBV5-1,CASSFGRLADTQYF,TGCGCCAGCAGCTTTGGGCGGTTAGCAGATACGCAGTATTTT
TRBJ2-3,many,.,TRBV7-6,CASSLVGGVGTDTQYF,TGTGCCAGCAGCTTAGTCGGCGGGGTGGGGACAGATACGCAGTATTTT
TRBJ2-3,.,.,TRBV5-1,CASAPGTYSTDTQYF,TGCGCCAGCGCACCCGGGACTTACAGCACAGATACGCAGTATTTT
TRBJ2-1,few,.,TRBV27,CASSLKGSLGASYNEQFF,TGTGCCAGCAGTTTAAAAGGTTCCCTAGGGGCCTCCTACAATGAGCAGTTCTTC
TRBJ2-1,.,.,TRBV20-1,CSAKALYNEQFF,TGCAGTGCCAAGGCGTTGTACAATGAGCAGTTCTTC
TRBJ2-7,.,.,TRBV29-1,CSVESLASYEQYF,TGCAGCGTTGAAAGCCTAGCGAGTTACGAGCAGTACTTC
TRBJ1-4,.,.,TRBV4-1,CASSLIAGEKLFF,TGCGCCAGCAGCCTCATCGCAGGTGAAAAACTGTTTTTT
TRBJ1-5,few,.,TRBV28,CASSPAIGRINQPQHF,TGTGCCAGCAGTCCCGCTATCGGACGTATCAATCAGCCCCAGCATTTT
TRBJ1-1,.,TRBD1,TRBV6-5,CASSYSTGKVEAFF,TGTGCCAGCAGTTACTCGACAGGGAAGGTTGAAGCTTTCTTT
TRBJ2-3,.,.,TRBV10-3,CAISERASTDTQYF,TGTGCCATCAGTGAAAGAGCTAGCACAGATACGCAGTATTTT